This is a list of T cell receptor beta chains from one sample in a study of cytomegalovirus exposure and HLA in healthy donors. Assay used: immunoSEQ multiplex PCR; TCRdb lists only in-frame clones, some missing. Of 130,000 to 150,000 clones listed, roughly nine tenths are singletons. Sequencing was done on a sample of PBMCs. The receptors come from a young woman in good health and CMV-seropositive. CDR3s include the opening cysteine and the closing phenylalanine or tryptophan. Each record gives: V gene, J gene, clone size, D gene, CDR3 DNA, CDR3 protein. A D gene is named only where the DNA matches it firmly. Size tells how often a clone was seen (once, few, many) or the class of an expanded clone, and some rows leave it out.

V: TRBV5-4; J: TRBJ1-6; size: -; D: -; DNA: TGTGCCAGCAGCTACGACAGATATTCACCCCTCCACTTT; CDR3: CASSYDRYSPLHF
V: TRBV7-9; J: TRBJ1-1; size: -; D: -; DNA: TGTGCCAGCAGCTTAGAGGGGTGGCGAGCTTTCTTT; CDR3: CASSLEGWRAFF
V: TRBV5-1; J: TRBJ2-5; size: -; D: -; DNA: TGCGCCAGCAGCTTGTGGCCGGGGGGCGGGGAGACCCAGTACTTC; CDR3: CASSLWPGGGETQYF
V: TRBV4-1; J: TRBJ2-7; size: -; D: -; DNA: TGCGCCAGCAGCCAAATGGACAGTTCACTTTCCTACGAGCAGTACTTC; CDR3: CASSQMDSSLSYEQYF
V: TRBV27; J: TRBJ1-1; size: -; D: TRBD1; DNA: TGTGCCAGCAGTTTGAGGGGGCATAACACTGAAGCTTTCTTT; CDR3: CASSLRGHNTEAFF
V: TRBV7-2; J: TRBJ2-5; size: -; D: TRBD2; DNA: TGTGCCAGCAGCTTAGCTTGGGGGGGAGTGCAAGAGACCCAGTACTTC; CDR3: CASSLAWGGVQETQYF
V: TRBV9; J: TRBJ2-2; size: -; D: -; DNA: TGTGCCAGCAGCCCCCAAAGCGGAAAAACCGGGGAGCTGTTTTTT; CDR3: CASSPQSGKTGELFF
V: TRBV6-5; J: TRBJ1-5; size: -; D: -; DNA: TGTGCCAGCAGACAGTATAGCAATCAGCCCCAGCATTTT; CDR3: CASRQYSNQPQHF
V: TRBV11-2; J: TRBJ2-3; size: -; D: -; DNA: TGTGCCAGCAGCTTAGTGACAGGTCGGGTAGGTTCGCCAGATACGCAGTATTTT; CDR3: CASSLVTGRVGSPDTQYF
V: TRBV11-2; J: TRBJ2-7; size: -; D: TRBD2; DNA: TGTGCCAGCATCGGAGGGGCTAGCGGGGGCCCCGCCTACGAGCAGTACTTC; CDR3: CASIGGASGGPAYEQYF
V: TRBV29-1; J: TRBJ2-1; size: few; D: TRBD2; DNA: TGCAGCGTCCCGGGGGGCTCCGGGGGGGCCCCTGAGCAGTTCTTC; CDR3: CSVPGGSGGAPEQFF
V: TRBV7-8; J: TRBJ1-5; size: -; D: -; DNA: TGTGCCAGCAGCTTAGGGAGATTGACAGTCTCAAGCAATCAGCCCCAGCATTTT; CDR3: CASSLGRLTVSSNQPQHF
V: TRBV20-1; J: TRBJ2-7; size: -; D: -; DNA: TGCAGTGCCCAATCCTCCTACGAGCAGTACTTC; CDR3: CSAQSSYEQYF
V: TRBV9; J: TRBJ1-2; size: -; D: TRBD1; DNA: TGTGCCAGCAGCGTAGCTACATCGGGGACAGACTATGGCTACACCTTC; CDR3: CASSVATSGTDYGYTF
V: TRBV14; J: TRBJ1-4; size: -; D: TRBD1; DNA: TGTGCCAGCAGCCGGACAGGGGGCTTGGATAATGAAAAACTGTTTTTT; CDR3: CASSRTGGLDNEKLFF
V: TRBV27; J: TRBJ2-2; size: -; D: -; DNA: TGTGCCAGCAGTTCGGGGTCGCAGGACACCGGGGAGCTGTTTTTT; CDR3: CASSSGSQDTGELFF
V: TRBV2; J: TRBJ2-7; size: few; D: -; DNA: TGTGCCAGCAGCGATACAAGTTTCTACGAGCAGTACTTC; CDR3: CASSDTSFYEQYF
V: TRBV28; J: TRBJ2-1; size: -; D: -; DNA: TGTGCCAGCATATCCGACAATGAGCAGTTCTTC; CDR3: CASISDNEQFF
V: TRBV18; J: TRBJ1-1; size: -; D: -; DNA: TGTGCCAGCTCACCGACGGGATTCACTGAAGCTTTCTTT; CDR3: CASSPTGFTEAFF
V: TRBV7-2; J: TRBJ1-5; size: few; D: -; DNA: TGTGCCAGCAGCGTACAGGGAAGCAATCAGCCCCAGCATTTT; CDR3: CASSVQGSNQPQHF
V: TRBV7-9; J: TRBJ2-1; size: -; D: -; DNA: TGTGCCAGCAGCCCAAAGCAGTTCTTC; CDR3: CASSPKQFF
V: TRBV4-1; J: TRBJ2-1; size: -; D: TRBD2; DNA: TGCGCCAGCAGCCATGTTAGCGGGGGGGTCTCCTACAATGAGCAGTTCTTC; CDR3: CASSHVSGGVSYNEQFF
V: TRBV10-3; J: TRBJ1-1; size: -; D: -; DNA: TGTGCCATCAGTGACCCGACAGTTGCGAACACTGAAGCTTTCTTT; CDR3: CAISDPTVANTEAFF
V: TRBV14; J: TRBJ1-1; size: -; D: TRBD1; DNA: TGTGCCAGCAGCCGCCTACCGGGACAGGGGGCTGCTGACACTGAAGCTTTCTTT; CDR3: CASSRLPGQGAADTEAFF
V: TRBV9; J: TRBJ2-5; size: -; D: TRBD2; DNA: TGTGCCAGCAGCTCTCTCCAATCTCTAGCGGGCCAAGAGACCCAGTACTTC; CDR3: CASSSLQSLAGQETQYF
V: TRBV5-1; J: TRBJ2-7; size: -; D: TRBD2; DNA: TGCGCCAGCAGCTTGGTTAGCGGGGGGACCTACGAGCAGTACTTC; CDR3: CASSLVSGGTYEQYF
V: TRBV28; J: TRBJ2-7; size: -; D: -; DNA: TGTGCCAGCTCTAACCACCGGGGGGCCCACGAGCAGTACTTC; CDR3: CASSNHRGAHEQYF
V: TRBV5-8; J: TRBJ1-2; size: -; D: -; DNA: TGTGCCAGCAGCTTGGAAGGGGTTAACGGCTACACCTTC; CDR3: CASSLEGVNGYTF
V: TRBV7-2; J: TRBJ2-5; size: -; D: -; DNA: TGTGCCAGCAGCTTGGGAGGACTGGAAGAGACCCAGTACTTC; CDR3: CASSLGGLEETQYF
V: TRBV5-4; J: TRBJ2-7; size: -; D: TRBD2; DNA: TGTGCCAGCAGATGGGGGGCGGGGGGCCCCTACGAGCAGTACTTC; CDR3: CASRWGAGGPYEQYF
V: TRBV2; J: TRBJ2-7; size: few; D: -; DNA: TGTGCCAGCAGCATCTCCTACGAGCAGTACTTC; CDR3: CASSISYEQYF
V: TRBV5-5; J: TRBJ1-1; size: -; D: -; DNA: TGTGCCAGCAGCTTGAAGAGTTTACAGGGCGCCACTGAAGCTTTCTTT; CDR3: CASSLKSLQGATEAFF
V: TRBV7-6; J: TRBJ2-7; size: -; D: -; DNA: TGTGCCAGCAGCTTGTTAGTGAGCTCCTACGAGCAGTACTTC; CDR3: CASSLLVSSYEQYF
V: TRBV15; J: TRBJ1-1; size: -; D: TRBD1; DNA: TGTGCCACCAGCAGAGACCCAGGGGGCACTGAAGCTTTCTTT; CDR3: CATSRDPGGTEAFF
V: TRBV2; J: TRBJ1-1; size: -; D: -; DNA: TGTGCCAGCAGTGACCCCAGGGTGGATCGGAACACTGAAGCTTTCTTT; CDR3: CASSDPRVDRNTEAFF
V: TRBV6-5; J: TRBJ2-7; size: -; D: -; DNA: TGTGCCAGCACCCGCCCGAGCTCCTACGAGCAGTACTTC; CDR3: CASTRPSSYEQYF
V: TRBV12-5; J: TRBJ1-2; size: -; D: -; DNA: TGTGCTAGTGGTTTGACCTTCAACAGGGCCGCGCAAAACTATGGCTACACCTTC; CDR3: CASGLTFNRAAQNYGYTF
V: TRBV5-1; J: TRBJ1-1; size: -; D: -; DNA: TGCGCCAGCAGCATAACCCGGGACACTGAAGCTTTCTTT; CDR3: CASSITRDTEAFF
V: TRBV25-1; J: TRBJ2-1; size: once; D: -; DNA: TGTGCCAGCAGTGAATATAGGGGGTCACTTTACAATGAGCAGTTCTTC; CDR3: CASSEYRGSLYNEQFF
V: TRBV19; J: TRBJ1-6; size: -; D: -; DNA: TGTGCCAGTAGTATAGGAGGGGAGGTGTCACCCCTCCACTTT; CDR3: CASSIGGEVSPLHF
V: TRBV13; J: TRBJ2-7; size: once; D: -; DNA: TGTGCCAGCAATCGACAGCAACTTTTTGACGAGCAGTACTTC; CDR3: CASNRQQLFDEQYF